The text below deals with one T cell receptor (beta chain). These data belong to a study of blood T cells in healthy people across ages. The CDR3 sequence is 15 residues long. Germline V CDR1 and CDR2: MNHEY, SMNVEV (reference sequence). V lost 6 bases to trimming and J lost 8 bases, with 19 bases between them. Sample-barcoded 5' priming and a J-beta primer mix drove a second PCR of roughly 6 to 12 cycles. TCRdb used MiXCR to reprocess the 5' RACE reads, holding one entry per CDR3 protein. The sample carries 540,000 or so distinct CDR3 sequences, about 25% recorded once. These records were also assigned to another study, of T cells of mothers and their children.

Source material: blood. This chain links TRBV27 with TRBJ1-4, with no clear D. This receptor was taken from a boy younger than 18 in good health. This CDR3 is CASSPRNSLGEKLFF. CDR3 bases: TGTGCCAGCAGCCCCCGCAACTCTCTTGGGGAAAAACTGTTTTTT.